This T cell receptor beta chain was identified in a study of T cells in Graves' hyperthyroidism and ophthalmopathy. Amplification of TCR beta CDR3 regions used RNA as the template. The HTBI primer set was used in a first-round RT-PCR of the TCR CDR3. From the multiplex PCR reads, TCRdb called clonotypes with MiXCR, one entry per CDR3 protein. Of 250,000 to 300,000 distinct CDR3 sequences listed, roughly 15% are singletons. Germline-derived CDR1 and CDR2 are DFQATT and SNEGSKA (reference sequence). V was cut by 7 bases and J by 5 bases, with 26 bases left in between. This CDR3 is built from 17 residues.

V and J are TRBV20-1 and TRBJ2-2, with D tentatively TRBD2 (7 bases). Material: blood. The source is a woman aged 40 to 50 with Graves' hyperthyroidism. In DNA, the CDR3 is TGCAGTGTCCCGGGGGGAGGGGGACGAAGAGGGACCGGGGAGCTGTTTTTT. This codes for CSVPGGGGRRGTGELFF.